These 9 T cell receptor beta chains share one sample of origin, sequenced in a study of CD8 T cells in Susac syndrome. The authors reverse transcribed 0.5 to 1 ug RNA with random hexamers. Using its own MiXCR run on the immunoSEQ multiplex PCR reads, TCRdb lists one record per CDR3 protein. The data contain approximately 200,000 distinct CDR3 sequences, 92% of them seen just once; the ten biggest clones take up about 0.12%. The sequencing sample was made of CD8+ T cells from PBMCs. The receptor source for this set is a human donor with multiple sclerosis.

The chain has TRBV28 and TRBJ2-5; TRBD1 matches at 8 bases. The V and J ends lost 7 bases and 3 bases, in that order; junction bases with no gene match: 7. The CDR3 length is 14 residues. Germline V gives CDR1 MDHEN, CDR2 SYDVKM. CDR3 DNA: TGTGCCAGCACCCCATGGACAGGGAAAGAGACCCAGTACTTC. This encodes CASTPWTGKETQYF.

The chain uses TRBV6-5 and TRBJ2-1; D possibly matches TRBD1 or TRBD2 (5 bases each). This CDR3 is built from 14 residues. The V gene lost 0 bases and the J gene lost 4 bases, with 7 bases spanning the gap. From germline, CDR1 is MNHEY and CDR2 SVGAGI. The CDR3 coding sequence is TGTGCCAGCAGTTACTCGGGGGAGTACAATGAGCAGTTCTTC. Protein sequence: CASSYSGEYNEQFF.

The V gene is TRBV7-9, the J gene TRBJ2-2, with D unclear. Germline values: CDR1 SEHNR, CDR2 FQNEAQ (reference sequence). The CDR3 totals 13 residues. Trimming stripped 5 bases from V and 5 bases from J, with 9 bases between. The CDR3 coding sequence is TGTGCCAGCAGCCCAGAGGTGACCGGGGAGCTGTTTTTT. Its translation: CASSPEVTGELFF.

This rearrangement joins TRBV9 to TRBJ2-2; D unresolved. Trimming removed 0 bases from V and 3 bases from J, with 3 bases in between. Germline CDR1 and CDR2: SGDLS and YYNGEE. The CDR3 is 13 amino acids. This CDR3 reads CASSVVHTGELFF. The CDR3 region has the DNA TGTGCCAGCAGCGTAGTTCACACCGGGGAGCTGTTTTTT.

The V gene is TRBV5-6, the J gene TRBJ2-7, with D unclear. The CDR3 is made up of 13 amino acids. Trimming removed 3 bases from V and 7 bases from J, with 14 bases in between. Germline V gene data show CDR1 as SGHDT and CDR2 as YYEEEE. The CDR3 spells CASSSLGNREQYF. The CDR3 bases are TGTGCCAGCAGCTCCCTAGGCAATCGAGAGCAGTACTTC.

V usage is TRBV14 and J usage is TRBJ2-3; no firm D call. V shed 2 bases and J shed 4 bases, with 7 bases lying between them. The CDR3 totals 13 residues. CDR1 is SGHDN and CDR2 is FVKESK in the germline V gene. The CDR3 DNA reads TGTGCCAGCAGCCAACTGATCGCAGATACGCAGTATTTT. This gives the protein CASSQLIADTQYF.

This clonotype was seen only once. This CDR3 is CASSRTSGRPADTQYF. The CDR3 nucleotides read TGTGCCAGCAGCCGAACTAGCGGACGGCCCGCAGATACGCAGTATTTT. This chain uses TRBV12-3 or TRBV12-4 with TRBJ2-3, with 8 bases fitting TRBD2. V shed 6 bases, J shed 4 bases, and the junction held 12 bases outside the gene matches. CDR3 length equals 16 residues.

The chain couples TRBV5-1 to TRBJ1-5; D is perhaps TRBD1 (6 bases). This CDR3 is 13 amino acids long. The germline V and J ends were trimmed by 4 bases and 4 bases, with 9 bases remaining between them. Germline V CDR1 and CDR2: SGHRS, YFSETQ. CDR3 amino acids: CASSATGNQPQHF. CDR3 DNA sequence: TGCGCCAGCAGCGCCACAGGGAATCAGCCCCAGCATTTT.

The chain is built from TRBV27 and TRBJ1-1; maybe TRBD1 (6 bases). Trimming left V 4 bases short and J 4 bases short, with 13 bases between. The CDR3 covers 14 residues. Per germline, CDR1 MNHEY and CDR2 SMNVEV (reference sequence). The CDR3 reads CASSSFTGSTEAFF. As DNA, the CDR3 is TGTGCCAGCAGTTCTTTCACAGGGAGCACTGAAGCTTTCTTT.